The next 18 T cell receptor beta chains were all read from a single sample in a study of identifying expanded T cells in peripheral blood. This table comes from immunoSEQ multiplex PCR, and its TCRdb copy is limited to in-frame clones, with some not included. The sample gives tens of thousands of clones, approximately 90% of which show up once; around 17% is in the top ten. Input material: blood. These receptors were collected from a person aged 18 to 75 in good health.

The chain has TRBV4-3 and TRBJ1-1; no reliable D call. The CDR3 contains 14 residues. CDR1 and CDR2 from the germline V gene are LGHNA and YSLEER. V lost 1 base, J lost 3 bases, and 9 bases lay in between. CDR3 sequence (DNA): TGCGCCAGCAGCCAAGGTCTCAAATACACTGAAGCTTTCTTT. Protein: CASSQGLKYTEAFF.

The chain employs TRBV7-8 and TRBJ2-7, with 14 bases that match TRBD2. This CDR3 is built from 17 residues. The J segment lost 0 bases and the V segment lost 4 bases, leaving 5 bases of the junction unmatched. The germline V gene has CDR1 SGHVS and CDR2 FQNEAQ. CDR3 in amino acids: CASSSGTSGGFSYEQYF. In DNA form, the CDR3 reads TGTGCCAGCAGCTCCGGGACTAGCGGGGGCTTCTCCTACGAGCAGTACTTC.

The chain employs TRBV28 and TRBJ2-2, with TRBD2 matching over 7 bases. Germline CDR1 is MDHEN and CDR2 is SYDVKM. V shed 8 bases and J 4 bases; nucleotides not matched to a gene: 10. CDR3 length equals 15 residues. CDR3 coding DNA: TGTGCCAGCCTCGGCGGGGGATGGAGCACCGGGGAGCTGTTTTTT. Amino acids: CASLGGGWSTGELFF.

The V call is TRBV9, the J call TRBJ1-2, with 7 positions matching TRBD1. V gave up 5 bases and J gave up 8 bases; unmatched junction bases: 9. Per the germline V gene, CDR1 is SGDLS and CDR2 is YYNGEE. The CDR3 extends over 13 amino acids. The CDR3 here is CASRSGGLGGYTF. CDR3 DNA: TGTGCCAGCAGATCAGGGGGTTTAGGAGGCTACACCTTC.

Concerning this clone itself: A single base separates this from a much larger clone, so it may be a read error. The chain employs TRBV15 and TRBJ2-2; 7 positions agree with TRBD1. J was trimmed by 6 bases and V by 3 bases; bases with no gene match: 7. Germline CDR1 LNHNV, CDR2 YYDKDF (reference sequence). This CDR3 spans 15 amino acids. This CDR3 is CATSRDRRGAGELFF. The CDR3 coding sequence is TGTGCCACCAGCAGGGACAGGAGAGGGGCCGGGGAGCTGTTTTTT.

This chain uses TRBV6-5 with TRBJ2-6, with D unclear. There are 13 residues in the CDR3. Trimming took 6 bases from V and 1 from J, leaving 4 bases between them. Germline CDR1 is MNHEY and CDR2 is SVGAGI. CDR3 sequence: CASRDSGANVLTF. CDR3 bases: TGTGCCAGCAGGGATTCTGGGGCCAACGTCCTGACTTTC.

CDR3 coding DNA: TGTGCCATCAGTGAGTCGCTCGGCGGGACAGGCCTTCCGGAGACCCAGTACTTC. As protein: CAISESLGGTGLPETQYF. The gene calls are TRBV10-3 and TRBJ2-5; TRBD1 matches 8 bases. V gave up 0 bases and J gave up 5 bases; unmatched junction bases: 14. This CDR3 region has 18 residues. CDR1 is ENHRY and CDR2 is SYGVKD in the germline V gene.

This rearrangement joins TRBV9 to TRBJ2-1; D is unresolved. Trimming stripped 6 bases from V and 0 bases from J, with 7 bases between. This CDR3 contains 13 residues. Germline CDR1 is SGDLS and CDR2 is YYNGEE. Here the CDR3 DNA reads TGTGCCAGCACCCCCAGCTCCTACAATGAGCAGTTCTTC. Its protein is CASTPSSYNEQFF. The whole variable domain, filled in from reference TRBV9 and TRBJ2-1, reads DSGVTQTPKHLITATGQRVTLRCSPRSGDLSVYWYQQSLDQGLQFLIQYYNGEERAKGNILERFSAQQFPDLHSELNLSSLELGDSALYFCASTPSSYNEQFFGPGTRLTVL.

The chain carries TRBV4-1 and TRBJ2-7; D gene ambiguous. V was shortened by 2 bases and J by 7 bases, with 9 bases between the two germline ends. This CDR3 has 12 amino acids. Per the germline V gene, CDR1 is MGHRA and CDR2 is YSYEKL. The CDR3 spells CASSQTHVEQYF. CDR3 in DNA: TGCGCCAGCAGCCAAACTCATGTGGAGCAGTACTTC.

The V and J genes are TRBV4-3 and TRBJ2-7; 10 bases match TRBD1. J was trimmed by 6 bases and V by 0 bases; bases with no gene match: 23. This CDR3 has 21 amino acids. Germline CDR1 reads LGHNA; CDR2 reads YSLEER. CDR3 bases: TGCGCCAGCAGCCAAGATGGGCCGCGGGAGGCTTGGAGACAGGGGGCGTTCGAGCAGTACTTC. Its protein is CASSQDGPREAWRQGAFEQYF.

The chain is built from TRBV2 and TRBJ2-2, with 7 bases lining up with TRBD1. The CDR3 spans 12 residues. Trimming at V came to 7 bases and at J to 10 bases, leaving 6 bases not matched to a gene. From germline, CDR1 is SNHLY and CDR2 FYNNEI. CDR3 nucleotide sequence: TGTGCCAGCACCTTAACAGGGGTGGAGCTGTTTTTT. Translating gives CASTLTGVELFF.

This chain links TRBV13 with TRBJ2-4, with D possibly being TRBD1 (5 bases). Germline CDR1 reads PRHDT; CDR2 reads FYEKMQ (reference sequence). The CDR3 has 15 residues. V was cut by 1 base and J by 4 bases, with 11 bases left in between. Here the CDR3 reads CASSLAGDSKNIQYF. CDR3 bases: TGTGCCAGCAGCTTAGCTGGAGACAGTAAAAACATTCAGTACTTC. Drawing the rest from reference TRBV13 and TRBJ2-4, the complete variable domain is AAGVIQSPRHLIKEKRETATLKCYPIPRHDTVYWYQQGPGQDPQFLISFYEKMQSDKGSIPDRFSAQQFSDYHSELNMSSLELGDSALYFCASSLAGDSKNIQYFGAGTRLSVL.

V gene TRBV4-3 combines with J gene TRBJ1-1; 7 nucleotides agree with TRBD1. J gave up 3 bases and V 4 bases, and 5 bases lay outside the gene matches. Germline V gene lookup returns CDR1 LGHNA and CDR2 YSLEER. The CDR3 spans 14 residues. The DNA for the CDR3 is TGCGCCAGCAGCCTTGGACAGGTAGACACTGAAGCTTTCTTT. Translation gives CASSLGQVDTEAFF.

The chain couples TRBV4-3 to TRBJ1-2, with no clear D. V was shortened by 1 base and J by 6 bases, with 21 bases between the two germline ends. The germline V gene encodes CDR1 LGHNA and CDR2 YSLEER. The CDR3 length is 17 residues. The CDR3 nucleotides are TGCGCCAGCAGCCAAGTCACCCCGGGCTGGAAGAGAAATGGCTACACCTTC. It encodes CASSQVTPGWKRNGYTF.

The chain uses TRBV27 and TRBJ2-7, with a weak D call TRBD1 (6 bases). Looked up from germline, CDR1 is MNHEY and CDR2 is SMNVEV (reference sequence). V gave up 6 bases and J gave up 6 bases, with 15 bases separating them. The CDR3 is made up of 13 amino acids. Written as DNA, the CDR3 is TGTGCCAGCAGGGGGGCAGGGTGGGCCGAGCAGTACTTC. Protein sequence: CASRGAGWAEQYF.

The chain recombines TRBV4-1 with TRBJ2-7; D not resolved. Trimming pared 1 base from V and 0 bases from J, leaving 10 bases between. Germline loops: CDR1 MGHRA, CDR2 YSYEKL. This CDR3 is 15 amino acids long. The CDR3 reads CASSQVHSYSYEQYF. Written as DNA, the CDR3 is TGCGCCAGCAGCCAAGTGCACAGCTACTCCTACGAGCAGTACTTC.

The J gene is TRBJ2-3, the V gene TRBV27; D possibly matches TRBD1 or TRBD2 (5 bases each). V lost 2 bases and J lost 0, with 18 bases in between. Germline V lookup: CDR1 MNHEY, CDR2 SMNVEV (reference sequence). This CDR3 is built from 18 residues. DNA for the CDR3: TGTGCCAGCAGTTTACGCGGCCGTGGGACCCCTAGCACAGATACGCAGTATTTT. This codes for CASSLRGRGTPSTDTQYF.

The rearrangement links TRBV29-1 to TRBJ1-1; D is uncertain. The germline V and J ends were trimmed by 2 bases and 3 bases, with 13 bases remaining between them. CDR1 SQVTM and CDR2 ANQGSEA come from the germline V gene. This CDR3 spans 14 amino acids. CDR3 amino acids: CSVENIDGYTEAFF. The DNA for the CDR3 is TGCAGCGTTGAAAACATTGATGGCTACACTGAAGCTTTCTTT. Combining the CDR3 with reference TRBV29-1 and TRBJ1-1 gives the whole variable domain SAVISQKPSRDICQRGTSLTIQCQVDSQVTMMFWYRQQPGQSLTLIATANQGSEATYESGFVIDKFPISRPNLTFSTLTVSNMSPEDSSIYLCSVENIDGYTEAFFGQGTRLTVV.